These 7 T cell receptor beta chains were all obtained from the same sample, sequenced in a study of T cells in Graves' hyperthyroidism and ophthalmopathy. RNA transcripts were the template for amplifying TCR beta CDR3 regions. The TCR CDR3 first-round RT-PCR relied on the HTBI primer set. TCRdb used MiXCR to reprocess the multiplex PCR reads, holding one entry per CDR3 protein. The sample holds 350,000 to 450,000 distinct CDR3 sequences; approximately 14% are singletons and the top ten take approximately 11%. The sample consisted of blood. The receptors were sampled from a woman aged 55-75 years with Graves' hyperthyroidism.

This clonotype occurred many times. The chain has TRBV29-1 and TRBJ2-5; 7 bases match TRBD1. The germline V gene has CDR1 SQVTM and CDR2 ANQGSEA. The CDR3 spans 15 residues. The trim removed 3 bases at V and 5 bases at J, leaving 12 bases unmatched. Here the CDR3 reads CSVDPRQGRWETQYF. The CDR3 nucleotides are TGCAGCGTTGACCCCAGACAGGGACGATGGGAGACCCAGTACTTC.

CDR3 sequence reads: CASSLGAGGDEQYF. The DNA of the CDR3 is TGTGCCAGCAGCTTGGGTGCAGGGGGGGACGAGCAGTACTTC. The chain couples TRBV5-4 to TRBJ2-7; either TRBD1 or TRBD2 may fit D (7 bases each). Per germline, CDR1 SGHNT and CDR2 YYREEE (reference sequence). The CDR3 runs 14 residues. The V end lost 0 bases, the J end lost 5 bases, and 12 bases lay between the germline ends.

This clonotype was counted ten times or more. As DNA, the CDR3 is TGTGCCAGCAGCTTTCAGGGGTGGCAGCCCCAGCATTTT. Encoded protein: CASSFQGWQPQHF. The chain has TRBV11-2 and TRBJ1-5, with D possibly TRBD1 on 6 matching bases. Germline assignment: CDR1 SGHAT and CDR2 FQNNGV. Between the trimmed V and J ends, which lost 3 bases and 7 bases, there was a span of 10 bases. The CDR3 extends over 13 amino acids.

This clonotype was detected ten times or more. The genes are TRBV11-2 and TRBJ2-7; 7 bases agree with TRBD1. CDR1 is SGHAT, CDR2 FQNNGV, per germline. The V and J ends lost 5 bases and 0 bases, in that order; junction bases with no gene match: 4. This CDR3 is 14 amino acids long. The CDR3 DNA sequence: TGTGCCAGCAGCCCGGGACAGAACTCCTACGAGCAGTACTTC. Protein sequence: CASSPGQNSYEQYF. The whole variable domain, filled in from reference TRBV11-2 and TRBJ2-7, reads EAGVAQSPRYKIIEKRQSVAFWCNPISGHATLYWYQQILGQGPKLLIQFQNNGVVDDSQLPKDRFSAERLKGVDSTLKIQPAKLEDSAVYLCASSPGQNSYEQYFGPGTRLTVT.

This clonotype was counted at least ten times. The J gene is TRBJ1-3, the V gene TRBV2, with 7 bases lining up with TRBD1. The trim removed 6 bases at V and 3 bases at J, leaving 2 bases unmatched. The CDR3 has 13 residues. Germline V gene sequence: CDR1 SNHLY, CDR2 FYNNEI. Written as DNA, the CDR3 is TGTGCCAGCAGGGGGGACAGTGGAAACACCATATATTTT. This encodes CASRGDSGNTIYF.

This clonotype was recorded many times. In DNA form, the CDR3 reads TGTGCCACCAGCAGAGAGTCCCAGGCGTGGGGCTACACCTTC. It yields the protein CATSRESQAWGYTF. This chain uses TRBV15 with TRBJ1-2; D not certain. V dropped 0 bases and J dropped 8 bases, with 13 bases sitting between them. The germline V gene encodes CDR1 LNHNV and CDR2 YYDKDF (reference sequence). The CDR3 has 14 amino acids.

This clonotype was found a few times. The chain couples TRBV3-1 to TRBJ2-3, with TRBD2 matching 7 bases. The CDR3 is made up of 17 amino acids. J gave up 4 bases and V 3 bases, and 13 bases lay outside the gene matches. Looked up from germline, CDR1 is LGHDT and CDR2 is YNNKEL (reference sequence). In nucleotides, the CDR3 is TGTGCCAGCAGCCATTATGAGGGGAGGGCCGCTCCAGATACGCAGTATTTT. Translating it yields CASSHYEGRAAPDTQYF.